These 28 T cell receptor beta chains were all obtained from the same sample, sequenced in a study of OX40 agonist ivuxolimab in advanced cancers. TCRdb keeps only in-frame clones here, not all; method: immunoSEQ multiplex PCR. This sample carries 55,000 to 80,000 clones, 70% to 90% of them seen once, and the ten largest clones take 2% to 2.5%. The material sequenced was CD4+ or CD8+ T cells sorted from blood, taken in a trial of the OX40 agonist ivuxolimab. These receptors were obtained from an adult with an advanced solid tumor such as melanoma, head and neck, liver or kidney cancer.

This chain joins TRBV5-1 and TRBJ2-5, with TRBD2 as a possible D gene (5 bases). Trimming shortened V by 1 base and J by 5 bases, and 9 bases separated the two germline ends. Germline loops: CDR1 SGHRS, CDR2 YFSETQ. The CDR3 totals 13 residues. The CDR3, as DNA: TGCGCCAGCAGCTTGTCCGGGATGGAGACCCAGTACTTC. Amino acid sequence: CASSLSGMETQYF. The whole variable domain, remainder taken from reference TRBV5-1 and TRBJ2-5, is KAGVTQTPRYLIKTRGQQVTLSCSPISGHRSVSWYQQTPGQGLQFLFEYFSETQRNKGNFPGRFSGRQFSNSRSEMNVSTLELGDSALYLCASSLSGMETQYFGPGTRLLVL.

This clone is a singleton in its sample. This chain joins TRBV5-1 and TRBJ2-1, with TRBD1 matching 8 bases. This CDR3 has 16 residues. The junction had 11 bases not matched to a gene; V was cut back by 4 bases and J by 5 bases. CDR1 and CDR2 from the germline V gene are SGHRS and YFSETQ. Here the CDR3 reads CASSPLPGQVNNEQFF. CDR3 nucleotides: TGCGCCAGCAGCCCCTTACCGGGACAGGTAAACAATGAGCAGTTCTTC.

J is TRBJ1-1 and V is TRBV5-5; 8 bases match TRBD1. Trimming at V came to 4 bases and at J to 4 bases, leaving 12 bases not matched to a gene. The V gene's germline CDR1 is SGHKS and CDR2 YYEKEE (reference sequence). This CDR3 spans 16 amino acids. Written as DNA, the CDR3 is TGTGCCAGCAGCCCAGACAGGGGCGCTGGGGGCACTGAAGCTTTCTTT. Translated: CASSPDRGAGGTEAFF.

The CDR3 sequence is CASSDGSGQPQHF. CDR3 nucleotides: TGTGCCAGCAGTGACGGTTCGGGCCAGCCCCAGCATTTT. The chain is built from TRBV6-1 and TRBJ1-5; D is unclear. There are 13 residues in the CDR3. Trimming took off 3 bases at V and 7 bases at J, with 10 bases between the two ends. Germline V gene data show CDR1 as MNHNS and CDR2 as SASEGT.

This chain links TRBV27 with TRBJ1-4; D remains unclear. CDR1 and CDR2 from the germline V gene are MNHEY and SMNVEV (reference sequence). The V end was cut by 5 bases, the J end by 5 bases, with 9 bases between. The CDR3 contains 13 residues. CDR3 sequence reads: CASSARLNEKLFF. CDR3 nucleotide sequence: TGTGCCAGCAGTGCCAGGTTAAATGAAAAACTGTTTTTT.

The J gene is TRBJ2-3, the V gene TRBV4-1, with a tentative D call TRBD2 (6 bases). CDR3 size: 16 residues. The germline V gene encodes CDR1 MGHRA and CDR2 YSYEKL. V lost 0 bases, J lost 0 bases, and 10 bases lay in between. The CDR3 DNA reads TGCGCCAGCAGCCAAGAACCCGGGACTAGCACAGATACGCAGTATTTT. It is translated as CASSQEPGTSTDTQYF.

This clone has more than one count but fewer than ten. J is TRBJ1-1 and V is TRBV7-9; D gene ambiguous. The CDR3 extends over 12 amino acids. Germline lookup yields CDR1 SEHNR and CDR2 FQNEAQ (reference sequence). The germline V and J ends were trimmed by 5 bases and 7 bases, with 11 bases remaining between them. CDR3 bases: TGTGCCAGCAGCCTATGGGCTGATGAAGCTTTCTTT. Translation gives CASSLWADEAFF.

The chain is built from TRBV18 and TRBJ1-1; possibly TRBD1 for D (5 bases). V was clipped by 4 bases and J by 1 base, with 13 bases between them. The CDR3 has 15 amino acids. The germline CDR1 and CDR2 sequences are KGHSH and LQKENI. CDR3 sequence (DNA): TGTGCCAGCTCACGGGCCGGCGGGGCGAACACTGAAGCTTTCTTT. Its translation is CASSRAGGANTEAFF. Looking up the rest from reference TRBV18 and TRBJ1-1 gives the full variable domain: NAGVMQNPRHLVRRRGQEARLRCSPMKGHSHVYWYRQLPEEGLKFMVYLQKENIIDESGMPKERFSAEFPKEGPSILRIQQVVRGDSAAYFCASSRAGGANTEAFFGQGTRLTVV.

This clone appeared once. The rearrangement links TRBV11-1 to TRBJ1-1; possible D gene TRBD1, 6 bases. Trimming took off 3 bases at V and 5 bases at J, with 10 bases between the two ends. The CDR3 has 13 amino acids. From germline, CDR1 is SGHAT and CDR2 FQDESV (reference sequence). The CDR3 nucleotides are TGTGCCAGCAGCTTCGGGGGCGGTACTGAAGCTTTCTTT. It is translated as CASSFGGGTEAFF.

Points on this clone: Other DNA sequences in the sample encode the same CDR3. The V call is TRBV11-2, the J call TRBJ2-1, with 10 bases lining up with TRBD1. The CDR3 is 16 residues long. Germline CDR1 SGHAT, CDR2 FQNNGV. V was clipped by 5 bases and J by 0 bases; unmatched bases: 4. CDR3 nucleotides: TGTGCCAGCAGCCCTAGGGACAGGGGCTCCTACAATGAGCAGTTCTTC. This codes for CASSPRDRGSYNEQFF.

The chain is built from TRBV19 and TRBJ2-1, with TRBD1 as a possible D gene (5 bases). V was trimmed by 6 bases and J by 2 bases, leaving 14 bases between them. The CDR3 runs to 15 residues. From germline, CDR1 is LNHDA and CDR2 SQIVND (reference sequence). DNA of the CDR3: TGTGCCAGTAGCCTACAGGCTTTAACCTACAATGAGCAGTTCTTC. Protein product: CASSLQALTYNEQFF.

The CDR3 nucleotides are TGTGCCAGCAGTGGTCCCCGGGCGAACACCGGGGAGCTGTTTTTT. This codes for CASSGPRANTGELFF. The gene calls are TRBV2 and TRBJ2-2; D not resolved. The CDR3 spans 15 residues. Germline CDR1 SNHLY, CDR2 FYNNEI. The ends were cut back, 4 bases at V and 0 bases at J, with 9 bases in the middle.

The chain combines TRBV7-8 with TRBJ2-7; D is unresolved. CDR3 length equals 12 residues. Germline CDR1 SGHVS, CDR2 FQNEAQ. V was shortened by 0 bases and J by 6 bases, with 6 bases between the two germline ends. The CDR3 sequence: CASSLAWVEQYF. The CDR3 nucleotides are TGTGCCAGCAGCTTAGCGTGGGTCGAGCAGTACTTC. Filled out from reference TRBV7-8 and TRBJ2-7, the complete variable domain reads GAGVSQSPRYKVAKRGQDVALRCDPISGHVSLFWYQQALGQGPEFLTYFQNEAQLDKSGLPSDRFFAERPEGSVSTLKIQRTQQEDSAVYLCASSLAWVEQYFGPGTRLTVT.

The chain combines TRBV5-6 with TRBJ1-1; TRBD1 matches at 10 bases. The CDR3 is 14 amino acids. Germline assignment: CDR1 SGHDT and CDR2 YYEEEE. V was clipped by 3 bases and J by 6 bases; unmatched bases: 5. The CDR3 DNA reads TGTGCCAGCAGCTGGGACAGGGGTATCTCTGAAGCTTTCTTT. This codes for CASSWDRGISEAFF.

The CDR3 loop is CATSTYRGINTGELFF. The CDR3 DNA is TGTGCCACCAGCACTTACAGGGGGATCAACACCGGGGAGCTGTTTTTT. This rearrangement joins TRBV15 to TRBJ2-2; 8 bases fit TRBD1. Germline values: CDR1 LNHNV, CDR2 YYDKDF (reference sequence). This CDR3 is built from 16 residues. Trimming cost V 4 bases and J 2 bases; bases outside gene matches: 6.

The chain joins TRBV11-3 to TRBJ1-1; no clear D gene. Germline loops: CDR1 SGHNT, CDR2 YENEEA. CDR3 length equals 13 residues. Trimming took off 4 bases at V and 0 bases at J, with 6 bases between the two ends. The CDR3 sequence: CASSSNMNTEAFF. The CDR3 region has the DNA TGTGCCAGCAGCTCCAATATGAACACTGAAGCTTTCTTT.

The rearrangement uses TRBV19 and TRBJ2-3; 8 bases match TRBD1. The CDR3 runs to 16 residues. Germline V gene lookup returns CDR1 LNHDA and CDR2 SQIVND (reference sequence). V lost 7 bases to trimming and J lost 3 bases; unmatched junction nucleotides: 12. CDR3 region: CASKRTGKRNTDTQYF. The CDR3 bases are TGTGCCAGTAAACGGACAGGGAAAAGAAATACAGATACGCAGTATTTT.

J is TRBJ1-4 and V is TRBV19; no definite D call. The V end was cut by 10 bases, the J end by 4 bases, with 13 bases between. The CDR3 contains 13 residues. Germline-derived CDR1 and CDR2 are LNHDA and SQIVND (reference sequence). CDR3 in amino acids: CATIGQNNEKLFF. The CDR3 DNA reads as TGTGCCACCATCGGGCAGAATAATGAAAAACTGTTTTTT.

The chain links TRBV28 to TRBJ2-3; no clear D. V lost 6 bases and J lost 3, with 7 bases in between. The CDR3 loop spans 12 amino acids. Germline CDR1 MDHEN, CDR2 SYDVKM. The CDR3 reads CASRATTDTQYF. CDR3 nucleotide sequence: TGTGCCAGCAGGGCTACAACAGATACGCAGTATTTT.

The rearrangement joins TRBV19 to TRBJ1-6; TRBD1 matches at 7 bases. The V and J ends lost 7 bases and 10 bases, in that order; junction bases with no gene match: 16. Germline V gene lookup returns CDR1 LNHDA and CDR2 SQIVND (reference sequence). This CDR3 has 16 amino acids. CDR3 residues: CASTLNYDRAYSPLHF. The CDR3 region has the DNA TGTGCCAGTACCCTAAACTACGACAGGGCTTACTCACCCCTCCACTTT. The complete variable domain, with remaining parts taken from reference TRBV19 and TRBJ1-6, reads DGGITQSPKYLFRKEGQNVTLSCEQNLNHDAMYWYRQDPGQGLRLIYYSQIVNDFQKGDIAEGYSVSREKKESFPLTVTSAQKNPTAFYLCASTLNYDRAYSPLHFGNGTRLTVT.

V is TRBV29-1 and J is TRBJ2-2, with D tentatively TRBD1 or TRBD2 (5 bases each). V dropped 2 bases and J dropped 0 bases, with 7 bases sitting between them. The CDR3 is 14 residues long. Germline loops: CDR1 SQVTM, CDR2 ANQGSEA. Written as DNA, the CDR3 is TGCAGCGTTGAATCGGGGCCGAACACCGGGGAGCTGTTTTTT. Protein sequence: CSVESGPNTGELFF.

The chain has TRBV6-4 and TRBJ1-6; 9 bases are a match to TRBD1. Trimming took 4 bases from V and 10 from J; bases not matched to a gene: 5. The CDR3 runs 14 residues. The germline CDR1 and CDR2 sequences are MRHNA and SNTAGT. The CDR3 is CASSATGGRSPLHF. CDR3 nucleotides: TGTGCCAGCAGTGCGACAGGGGGTAGGTCACCCCTCCACTTT.

The chain uses TRBV7-3 and TRBJ2-2; D gene uncertain. The CDR3 sequence is 15 residues long. CDR1 SGHTA and CDR2 FQGTGA come from the germline V gene. The V end lost 3 bases, the J end lost 4 bases, and 12 bases lay between the germline ends. The CDR3 DNA reads as TGTGCCAGCAGCTTTTCAACGGACCTCACCGGGGAGCTGTTTTTT. Its translation: CASSFSTDLTGELFF.

The V call is TRBV2, the J call TRBJ2-6; no reliable D call. V was cut by 5 bases and J by 0 bases, with 11 bases left in between. This CDR3 is 16 amino acids long. CDR1 SNHLY and CDR2 FYNNEI come from the germline V gene. The CDR3: CASSSVGVSGANVLTF. CDR3 DNA: TGTGCCAGCAGTAGCGTCGGCGTCTCTGGGGCCAACGTCCTGACTTTC. Variable domain in full (rest from reference TRBV2 and TRBJ2-6): EPEVTQTPSHQVTQMGQEVILRCVPISNHLYFYWYRQILGQKVEFLVSFYNNEISEKSEIFDDQFSVERPDGSNFTLKIRSTKLEDSAMYFCASSSVGVSGANVLTFGAGSRLTVL.

The V call is TRBV6-1, the J call TRBJ2-7, with TRBD1 identical over 8 bases. From germline, CDR1 is MNHNS and CDR2 SASEGT. Unmatched junction bases numbered 6, after V lost 8 bases and J lost 3 bases. CDR3 length: 13 amino acids. The CDR3 here is CASGQGKGYEQYF. DNA for the CDR3: TGTGCCAGCGGACAGGGAAAAGGCTACGAGCAGTACTTC.

This clone appeared a few times. The chain is built from TRBV4-3 and TRBJ2-5; no reliable D call. CDR3 length: 15 residues. Trimming stripped 3 bases from V and 7 bases from J, with 18 bases between. CDR1 and CDR2 from the germline V gene are LGHNA and YSLEER. DNA for the CDR3: TGCGCCAGCAGCCAGGACCGCAGTAGCTATGGGACCCAGTACTTC. This codes for CASSQDRSSYGTQYF.

The gene calls are TRBV30 and TRBJ1-2; 7 bases match TRBD1. CDR3 length: 13 amino acids. J lost 6 bases, V lost 7 bases, and 11 bases had no gene match. Germline assignment: CDR1 GTSNPN and CDR2 SVGIG (reference sequence). The CDR3 region has the DNA TGTGCCTCCATCGGGAGGGGGCTGGATGGCTACACCTTC. This sequence encodes CASIGRGLDGYTF.

The rearrangement joins TRBV4-3 to TRBJ2-1; D might be TRBD2 (6 bases). V was trimmed by 0 bases and J by 6 bases, leaving 12 bases between them. Germline V lookup: CDR1 LGHNA, CDR2 YSLEER. This CDR3 is 15 amino acids long. CDR3 nucleotide sequence: TGCGCCAGCAGCCAAGATGGTACTAGCTTCAATGAGCAGTTCTTC. This encodes CASSQDGTSFNEQFF.